The T cell receptor (beta chain) described here comes from a study of CD8+CD57+ T cells in acquired aplastic anemia (dated by TCRdb to 2016 to 2018). Study-level background: Extracted DNA from sorted CD4+ and CD8+ cells averaged around 3.4 ug, ranging from roughly 0.17 to 30 ug. CD8+CD57+ expansion was defined as frequency above the mean frequency observed in healthy subjects. Broad study findings and their caveats: Roughly 30 CD8+ CDR3 sequences were shared between patients and controls but appeared highly expressed in patients and within their immunodominant clones. Between patients and healthy controls, no significant difference in CD8+ Simpson's diversity was found (P=0.060).

V is clipped by 5 bases and J by 9 bases, and the sequence between their germline boundaries is 14 bases long. CDR1 LNHNV and CDR2 YYDKDF are derived from the germline V gene (reference sequence). The CDR3 runs 13 amino acids, cysteine and phenylalanine included. The kept DNA is CDR3 alone, 39 bases in frame from the first base. Genomic DNA was used as template for profiling of TCR beta VDJ combinations and CDR3 sequences. TCR repertoire sequencing was run on an Illumina HiSeq 2000. The source study handled its data this way. Repertoires were assessed using TRBV/TRBJ rearrangement plots, CDR3 size and DJ length profiles, and Simpson's diversity index. The most abundant DNA sequence in the deep sequencing data was taken as the immunodominant clone. CDR3 amino acid sequences were checked for sharing between subjects and were compared against published repertoires and the VDJdb database. TCRdb redid the processing of the public reads, applying fastp at Q25 and MiXCR, and retained in-frame beta chains. Under each unique CDR3 protein, matching rows form one entry showing the most common genes and DNA. These V and J calls derive from TCRdb rather than the authors' analysis. The sample yields some 160,000 distinct CDR3 sequences; more than 45% were counted once. 2.5% to 3% of the sample goes to the ten largest clones.

Of note for this clonotype: Its antigen has not been determined. Per-nucleotide qualities are absent, and no much larger clonotype sits a single base away.

Expansion of CD8+CD57+ cells had been shown by flow cytometry in the patients chosen for sequencing. All patients had severe acquired aplastic anemia diagnosed by International Study of Aplastic Anemia and Agranulocytosis and Camitta criteria. No patient had received any therapy when blood was sampled. TCR repertoires of sorted CD4+ and CD8+ blood T cells from severe aplastic anemia patients and healthy subjects were deep-sequenced in the study. Patients were enrolled in the USA under clinicaltrials.gov protocols 00001620, 01623167, 00001397, 00071045, 00081523 and 00961064. Ficoll-Paque density gradient centrifugation was used to isolate peripheral blood mononuclear cells. Before DNA was extracted, CD4+ and CD8+ T cells were sorted using either FACS or magnetic beads.

This clonotype originated in a human donor with aplastic anemia. The sequenced sample consisted of sorted CD4+, CD8+, or CD8+CD57+ T cells (not recorded which) from PBMCs. The rearrangement combines TRBV15 with TRBJ1-5; TRBD1 is a weak D gene call, 5 bases matching. This receptor has the CDR3 CATSRQGSSPQHF. The DNA is as follows: TGTGCCACCAGCCGTCAGGGTTCTTCGCCCCAGCATTTT.